This entry features one TCR beta chain sequence. The antigen remains undetermined. The germline gives CDR1 KGHSH, CDR2 LQKENI. Between the trimmed V and J ends, which lost 3 bases and 4 bases, there was a span of 13 bases. The CDR3 length is 14 residues. This sample is part of a study of CD8 T cells in ankylosing spondylitis. Quantitative 5'-RACE with molecular barcodes was used to make the TCR beta libraries. TCRdb re-analysed the 5' RACE reads in MiXCR, keeping a single row per CDR3 protein. Of 800,000 to 900,000 distinct CDR3 sequences detected, 12% appear once; the ten largest clones hold less than 0.65%. Study-wide results and caveats: It appeared that ankylosing spondylitis blood was characterized by a TCR beta motif of roughly 8 highly homologous variants.

This chain connects TRBV18 to TRBJ2-7; TRBD2 might be the D (5 bases). Source material: blood, either unsorted or a sorted T cell fraction (not recorded which). The source of this sequence is a male donor with ankylosing spondylitis. CDR3 protein: CASSPTTISYEQYF. CDR3 sequence (DNA): TGTGCCAGCTCACCGACTACAATCTCGTACGAGCAGTACTTC. The entire variable domain, with the rest obtained from reference TRBV18 and TRBJ2-7, is as follows: NAGVMQNPRHLVRRRGQEARLRCSPMKGHSHVYWYRQLPEEGLKFMVYLQKENIIDESGMPKERFSAEFPKEGPSILRIQQVVRGDSAAYFCASSPTTISYEQYFGPGTRLTVT.